Listed here are 5 T cell receptor beta chains from one sample, sequenced in a study of vaccination and CD4 T cells after COVID-19. Sequence data for DNA of cultured CD4+ T cells were generated by the Oncomine TCR Beta short-read assay. TCRdb itself ran the PCR reads through MiXCR, one entry per CDR3 protein. The table records roughly 14,000 distinct CDR3 sequences, 35% to 50% of them present only once. For these receptors, no antigen is known. Documented treatment: approximately 10-day PBMC culture with coronavirus spike peptide pools or control peptides (ViraFEST assay). The sample taken for sequencing was CD4+ T cells from blood, cultured in vitro. These receptors were collected from a human donor who had recovered from COVID-19.

This clonotype was seen a handful of times. This chain joins TRBV12-3 or TRBV12-4 and TRBJ1-1; TRBD1 might be the D (5 bases). With 7 bases removed from V and 7 bases from J, the gap between germline ends came to 13 bases. The CDR3 is made up of 12 amino acids. In nucleotides, the CDR3 is TGTGCCAGCAAGCAGGGAGGGAGTGAAGCTTTCTTT. Its protein is CASKQGGSEAFF.

The CDR3 DNA reads as TGCAGTGCTAGACTAGGGGGCCCTCAAGAGACCCAGTACTTC. Protein: CSARLGGPQETQYF. The rearrangement uses TRBV20-1 and TRBJ2-5; 7 bases match TRBD1. Germline CDR1 reads DFQATT; CDR2 reads SNEGSKA (reference sequence). V shed 2 bases, J shed 2 bases, and the junction held 5 bases outside the gene matches. This CDR3 region has 14 residues.

This clonotype has more than one count but fewer than ten. The rearrangement joins TRBV7-2 to TRBJ1-2, with unresolved D. This CDR3 has 14 amino acids. The V gene lost 5 bases and the J gene lost 4 bases, with 14 bases spanning the gap. Germline CDR1 reads SGHTA; CDR2 reads FQGNSA. The CDR3 nucleotides read TGTGCCAGCAGCCCGGCCGGACGGGGCTATGGCTACACCTTC. Protein product: CASSPAGRGYGYTF.

The chain has TRBV29-1 and TRBJ1-4, with D hard to call. Trimming stripped 5 bases from V and 7 bases from J, with 23 bases between. Germline CDR1 and CDR2: SQVTM and ANQGSEA. This CDR3 region has 16 residues. The CDR3 DNA follows: TGCAGCGTTTACGGCCAAGACACCGCAGTCGGTGAAAAACTGTTTTTT. Translated: CSVYGQDTAVGEKLFF.

This chain uses TRBV6-1 with TRBJ2-3; no reliable D call. The CDR3 runs 12 residues. V lost 6 bases and J 0 bases, leaving 4 bases between the germline ends. Germline values: CDR1 MNHNS, CDR2 SASEGT. CDR3 DNA sequence: TGTGCCAGCAGCCCAAGCACAGATACGCAGTATTTT. Its protein product is CASSPSTDTQYF.